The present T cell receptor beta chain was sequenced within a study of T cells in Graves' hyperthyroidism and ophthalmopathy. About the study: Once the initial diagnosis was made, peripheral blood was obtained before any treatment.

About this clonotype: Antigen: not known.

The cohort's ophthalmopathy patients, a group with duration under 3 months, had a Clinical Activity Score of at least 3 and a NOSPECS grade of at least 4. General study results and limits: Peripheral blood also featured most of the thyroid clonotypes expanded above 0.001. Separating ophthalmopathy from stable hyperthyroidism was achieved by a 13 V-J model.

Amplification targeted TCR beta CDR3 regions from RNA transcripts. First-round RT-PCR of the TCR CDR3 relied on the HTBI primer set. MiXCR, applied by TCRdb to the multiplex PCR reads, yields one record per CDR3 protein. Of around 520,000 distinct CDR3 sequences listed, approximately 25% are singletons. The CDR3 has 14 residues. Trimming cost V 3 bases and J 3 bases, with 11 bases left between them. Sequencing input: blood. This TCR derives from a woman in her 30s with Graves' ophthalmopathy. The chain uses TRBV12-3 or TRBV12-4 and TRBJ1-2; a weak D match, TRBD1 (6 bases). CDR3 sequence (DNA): TGTGCCAGCAGTTTCAGGGGCGGCGACTATGGCTACACCTTC. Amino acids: CASSFRGGDYGYTF.